These T cell receptor beta chains were read from a single sample in a study of Ad26.COV2.S vaccination and SARS-CoV-2 variants. Sequenced by immunoSEQ multiplex PCR; TCRdb stores in-frame clones only, minus some. The sample carries under 300,000 clones, roughly 87% recorded once. The sample in question was peripheral blood, obtained in a trial of Ad26.COV2.S vaccine versus placebo. The receptors stem from a person between 18 and 60 years old who received the Ad26.COV2.S COVID-19 vaccine or a placebo. The CDR3 runs from the conserved cysteine through the conserved F or W. The D gene is left open where the match is weak. Clone sizes are given selectively: once, few, many, or a class where the clone is expanded.

D gene | J gene | V gene | clone size | CDR3 DNA | CDR3 protein
NA | TRBJ2-5 | TRBV6-1 | NA | TGTGCCAGCAGTGAAGAAGGTTACCGTCCCTGGGGAGAGACCCAGTACTTC | CASSEEGYRPWGETQYF
NA | TRBJ2-7 | TRBV5-1 | NA | TGCGCCAGCAGCTTAGGCGACAACTACGAGCAGTACTTC | CASSLGDNYEQYF
TRBD2 | TRBJ2-2 | TRBV5-1 | NA | TGCGCCAGCAGCTTACTAGCGGGAAAGGCCGGGGAGCTGTTTTTT | CASSLLAGKAGELFF
NA | TRBJ2-7 | TRBV5-8 | NA | TGTGCCAGCAGCTTTGGTTTTCATACTTACGAGCAGTACTTC | CASSFGFHTYEQYF
NA | TRBJ1-1 | TRBV5-1 | NA | TGCGCCAGCAGCTTGGACAGGGCGGGCACTGAAGCTTTCTTT | CASSLDRAGTEAFF
NA | TRBJ1-1 | TRBV19 | once | TGTGCCAGTAGTACCGGGGGGGGCACTGAAGCTTTCTTT | CASSTGGGTEAFF
NA | TRBJ2-2 | TRBV6-4 | NA | TGTGCCAGCAGTGACTGGTCTAGGGGAGAGCTGTTTTTT | CASSDWSRGELFF
TRBD1 | TRBJ2-1 | TRBV27 | NA | TGTGCCAGCAGTTCCCCACGGGACAGGGATCTCAATGAGCAGTTCTTC | CASSSPRDRDLNEQFF
TRBD1 | TRBJ1-5 | TRBV5-5 | few | TGTGCCAGCAGCGGAACAGGGGGCGTTCAGCCCCAGCATTTT | CASSGTGGVQPQHF
TRBD1 | TRBJ2-2 | TRBV6-6 | NA | TGTGCCAGCAGTAGGGACAGGGTGAGCACCGGGGAGCTGTTTTTT | CASSRDRVSTGELFF
NA | TRBJ1-5 | TRBV7-2 | NA | TGTGCCAGCAGCTTCGACAGGAGCAATCAGCCCCAGCATTTT | CASSFDRSNQPQHF
NA | TRBJ1-5 | TRBV29-1 | once | TGCAGCGTTGGGCAGGGCGATCAGCCCCAGCATTTT | CSVGQGDQPQHF
TRBD1 | TRBJ1-4 | TRBV7-9 | once | TGTGCCAGCAGCTTAGCCGGGACAGGGTGGGGGACAACTAATGAAAAACTGTTTTTT | CASSLAGTGWGTTNEKLFF
NA | TRBJ1-1 | TRBV5-1 | NA | TGCGCCAGCAGCTTGGTGACAGTCATGAACACTGAAGCTTTCTTT | CASSLVTVMNTEAFF
NA | TRBJ1-3 | TRBV4-2 | few | TGTGCCAGCAGCGATAACCACAGCCCTGGAAACACCATATATTTT | CASSDNHSPGNTIYF
NA | TRBJ1-5 | TRBV2 | NA | TGTGCCAGCAGTGAAATCGGCAGGGATGATCAGCCCCAGCATTTT | CASSEIGRDDQPQHF
NA | TRBJ2-1 | TRBV25-1 | once | TGTGCCAGCATTCCCCCATGGGGAGTCTACAATGAGCAGTTCTTC | CASIPPWGVYNEQFF
NA | TRBJ1-5 | TRBV27 | few | TGTGCCAGCAGTTCTAGGGGACTGAGCAATCAGCCCCAGCATTTT | CASSSRGLSNQPQHF
NA | TRBJ2-7 | TRBV3-1/TRBV3-2 | NA | TGTGCCAGCAGTCTTGTCCGTGGCGAGCAGTACTTC | CASSLVRGEQYF
NA | TRBJ1-2 | TRBV5-1 | NA | TGCGCCAGCAGCCAGACGGCCCCTAACTATGGCTACACCTTC | CASSQTAPNYGYTF
TRBD2 | TRBJ2-3 | TRBV9 | few | TGTGCCAGCAGCGTAGTAGGACAAGCGGGAGGGCCCACAGATACGCAGTATTTT | CASSVVGQAGGPTDTQYF
NA | TRBJ2-1 | TRBV6-5 | NA | TGTGCCAGCAGTTACTCGCCCAACCGGGAGCAGTTCTTC | CASSYSPNREQFF
TRBD1 | TRBJ1-6 | TRBV15 | NA | TGTGCCACCAGCAGAGTGGGACAGGGTTCACCCCTCCACTTT | CATSRVGQGSPLHF
TRBD1 | TRBJ2-5 | TRBV25-1 | NA | TGTGCCAGCAGTGAATGGACAGGCCAAGAGACCCAGTACTTC | CASSEWTGQETQYF
NA | TRBJ1-5 | TRBV6-6 | NA | TGTGCCAGCAGTTACGATGTCAGAGACAATCAGCCCCAGCATTTT | CASSYDVRDNQPQHF
NA | TRBJ2-6 | TRBV19 | NA | TGTGCCAGCGCTAAAGGGGGTTCGCGACGATCTGGGGCCAACGTCCTGACTTTC | CASAKGGSRRSGANVLTF
NA | TRBJ2-1 | TRBV7-8 | NA | TGTGCCAGCAGCTTATGGGGACCAGGGTACTACAATGAGCAGTTCTTC | CASSLWGPGYYNEQFF
NA | TRBJ1-2 | TRBV11-2 | NA | TGTGCCAGCAGCTTAGTATCAGTTTATGGCTACACCTTC | CASSLVSVYGYTF
TRBD2 | TRBJ2-2 | TRBV6-5 | few | TGTGCCACCAAACTAGCGGGGGCGAACACCGGGGAGCTGTTTTTT | CATKLAGANTGELFF
NA | TRBJ1-1 | TRBV9 | NA | TGTGCCAGCAGCGTTCAGGGAGGCGCTGAAGCTTTCTTT | CASSVQGGAEAFF
NA | TRBJ2-4 | TRBV29-1 | NA | TGCAGCGTTGAAGAACTAGGACCCCCAAACATAGGAAACATTCAGTACTTC | CSVEELGPPNIGNIQYF
NA | TRBJ2-3 | TRBV7-2 | NA | TGTGCCAGCAGCCCCGCTAATACAGATACGCAGTATTTT | CASSPANTDTQYF
NA | TRBJ1-3 | TRBV21-1 | NA | TGTGCCAGCAGCAGATCCCTTCGGGACTCCACCACCTATTCTGGAAACACCATATATTTT | CASSRSLRDSTTYSGNTIYF
NA | TRBJ1-1 | TRBV27 | NA | TGTGCCAGCAGTGTACGGGACCTCAACACTGAAGCTTTCTTT | CASSVRDLNTEAFF
NA | TRBJ1-4 | TRBV27 | NA | TGTGCCAGCAGTTTAGGGCCGAACGGGGCTAATGAAAAACTGTTTTTT | CASSLGPNGANEKLFF
NA | TRBJ2-3 | TRBV20-1 | NA | TGCAGTGCTACTGACACAGATACGCAGTATTTT | CSATDTDTQYF
TRBD2 | TRBJ2-2 | TRBV9 | NA | TGTGCCAGCAGCCCGGGACTAGCGGGAGGGACCGGGGAGCTGTTTTTT | CASSPGLAGGTGELFF
TRBD1 | TRBJ2-2 | TRBV27 | NA | TGTGCCACTCGGGGCAGGGGGTTCTCCGGGGAGCTGTTTTTT | CATRGRGFSGELFF
TRBD2 | TRBJ2-7 | TRBV12-3/TRBV12-4 | NA | TGTGCCAGCAGTCTAGCGGGGGGATACGAGCAGTACTTC | CASSLAGGYEQYF
NA | TRBJ2-2 | TRBV9 | NA | TGTGCCAGCAGCGAGGGACATCTGTTCACCGGGGAGCTGTTTTTT | CASSEGHLFTGELFF
NA | TRBJ1-2 | TRBV6-5 | NA | TGTGCCAGCAGTCGCTTCGGGACACTCTATGGCTACACCTTC | CASSRFGTLYGYTF
NA | TRBJ1-1 | TRBV14 | few | TGTGCCAGCAGCCAAGACAGGAACACTGAAGCTTTCTTT | CASSQDRNTEAFF
NA | TRBJ2-3 | TRBV4-3 | NA | TGCGCCAGCAGCCAAGATACTGGCCGGAATACGCAGTATTTT | CASSQDTGRNTQYF
TRBD1 | TRBJ1-3 | TRBV5-6 | NA | TGTGCCAGCAGAAAAGGACAGGGGATGGGTGGAAACACCATATATTTT | CASRKGQGMGGNTIYF
TRBD1 | TRBJ2-7 | TRBV10-3 | NA | TGTGCCATCAGTGGTACCCCGGGACAGGGAAACTACGAGCAGTACTTC | CAISGTPGQGNYEQYF
NA | TRBJ1-1 | TRBV5-5 | once | TGTGCCAGCAGCCGGACACCGAACACTGAAGCTTTCTTT | CASSRTPNTEAFF
NA | TRBJ2-7 | TRBV6-5 | few | TGTGCCAGCAGTTCCGACTACGAGCAGTACTTC | CASSSDYEQYF
TRBD2 | TRBJ2-5 | TRBV5-1 | NA | TGCGCCAGCTCCTCAGCGGGGGAGACCCAGTACTTC | CASSSAGETQYF